This T cell receptor (beta chain) was obtained from a study of human T cells and chemical hapten exposure. V lost 0 bases and J lost 6; bases outside the gene matches: 3. The CDR3 length is 15 residues. The germline V gene has CDR1 SNHLY and CDR2 FYNNEI. Individual cDNA molecules in this library carried unique molecular identifiers. A single record per CDR3 protein comes from TCRdb applying MiXCR to the RACE reads. The table includes about 84,000 distinct CDR3 sequences, around 9.3% detected once. Specified time point: patch test 2, 6 weeks after DPC sensitization. The treatment is: therapeutic diphenylcyclopropenone sensitization with weekly scalp DPC. Sample donors consisted of patients with alopecia, aged 18 to 70 years, who were suitable for DPC. In this sample, this clonotype turned up many times.

The source is a woman aged 45-60 years with alopecia areata. Some clones in this sample may be carry-over from other donors' samples. The sample in question was whole blood, obtained in connection with sensitization to the hapten diphenylcyclopropenone (DPC). This chain joins TRBV2 and TRBJ2-3; 10 nucleotides align to TRBD2. DNA of the CDR3: TGTGCCAGCAGTGAAGCGCTACTAGCGGGGGATACGCAGTATTTT. Protein product: CASSEALLAGDTQYF.